This TCR beta chain was found in a study of PD-1 blockade in classical Hodgkin lymphoma. As for the study in general: Intravenous infusions of nivolumab 3 mg/kg reached patients every 2 weeks.

The junction had 11 bases not matched to a gene; V was cut back by 9 bases and J by 1 base. CDR1 MDHEN and CDR2 SYDVKM come from the germline V gene. This CDR3 is 15 amino acids long. On this clone: The antigen is unknown.

All the patients suffered relapse after autologous stem cell transplantation, and brentuximab vedotin exposure differed. Study findings and constraints: Excluded were patients who started nivolumab under 1 year after ASCT, a group that had lower diversity. Patients newly diagnosed and complete responders had comparable baseline diversity. Relapsed/refractory patients reportedly had lower baseline diversity than newly diagnosed patients.

The data were produced by immunoSEQ multiplex PCR, yet TCRdb's version contains in-frame clones alone and is incomplete. This table has 49,000 or so clones, around 80% appearing once. The sequencing used peripheral blood mononuclear cells (PBMCs), collected before the second cycle of nivolumab. The chain uses TRBV28 and TRBJ2-7, with TRBD1 matching over 8 bases. This TCR derives from a human donor with classical Hodgkin lymphoma. CDR3 DNA sequence: TGTGCCAGTCGTCAGGCACAGGGGGTGTCCTACGAGCAGTACTTC. Translation: CASRQAQGVSYEQYF.